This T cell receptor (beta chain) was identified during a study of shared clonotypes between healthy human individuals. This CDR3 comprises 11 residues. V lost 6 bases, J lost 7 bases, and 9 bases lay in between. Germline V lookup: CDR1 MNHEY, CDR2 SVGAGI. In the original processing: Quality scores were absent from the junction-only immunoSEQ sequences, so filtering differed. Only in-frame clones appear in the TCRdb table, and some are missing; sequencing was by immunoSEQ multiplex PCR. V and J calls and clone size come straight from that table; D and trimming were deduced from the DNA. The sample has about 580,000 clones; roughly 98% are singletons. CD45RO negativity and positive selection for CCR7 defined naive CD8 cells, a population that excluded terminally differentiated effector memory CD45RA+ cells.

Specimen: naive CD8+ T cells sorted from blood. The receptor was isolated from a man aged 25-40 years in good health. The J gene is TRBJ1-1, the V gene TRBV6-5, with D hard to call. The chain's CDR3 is CASSHAGEAFF. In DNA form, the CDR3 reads TGTGCCAGCAGCCACGCGGGTGAAGCTTTCTTT.